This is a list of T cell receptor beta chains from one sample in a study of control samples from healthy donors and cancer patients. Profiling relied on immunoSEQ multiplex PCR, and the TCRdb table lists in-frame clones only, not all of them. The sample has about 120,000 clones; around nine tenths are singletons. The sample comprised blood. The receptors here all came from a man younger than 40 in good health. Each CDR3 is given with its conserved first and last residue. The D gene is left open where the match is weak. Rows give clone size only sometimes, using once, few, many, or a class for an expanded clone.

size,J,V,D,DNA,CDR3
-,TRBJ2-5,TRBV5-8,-,TGTGCCAGCAGCTTGGTGCAGGAAGAGACCCAGTACTTC,CASSLVQEETQYF
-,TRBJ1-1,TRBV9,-,TGTGCCAGCAGCGATTCCGGGACACCCTATGAAGCTTTCTTT,CASSDSGTPYEAFF
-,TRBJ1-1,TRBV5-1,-,TGCGCCAGCAGCTTGAGGGGAGGGGTGAACACTGAAGCTTTCTTT,CASSLRGGVNTEAFF
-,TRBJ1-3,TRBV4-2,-,TGTGCCAGCAGCCAAAAACAGGGCTCCTCTGGAAACACCATATATTTT,CASSQKQGSSGNTIYF
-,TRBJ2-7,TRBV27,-,TGTGCCAGCAGCTGGAAAGGGGAGGGGGGGTACGAGCAGTACTTC,CASSWKGEGGYEQYF
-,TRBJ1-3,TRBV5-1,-,TGCGCCAGCAGTCGTTCGGGAAACACCATATATTTT,CASSRSGNTIYF
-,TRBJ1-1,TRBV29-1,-,TGCAGCGTTTGGACAGCTGAAGCTTTCTTT,CSVWTAEAFF
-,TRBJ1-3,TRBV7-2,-,TGTGCCAGCAGCTCTGGACAGCCTGGAAACACCATATATTTT,CASSSGQPGNTIYF
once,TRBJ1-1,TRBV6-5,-,TGTGCCAGCAGTGACTCAGGAATTCTTGAAGCTTTCTTT,CASSDSGILEAFF
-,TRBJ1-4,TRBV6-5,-,TGTGCCAGCAGTTACGAGGGGGGGAAACTGTTTTTT,CASSYEGGKLFF
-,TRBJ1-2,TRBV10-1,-,TGCGCCAGCAGTGACGAGGGATCCTATGGCTACACCTTC,CASSDEGSYGYTF
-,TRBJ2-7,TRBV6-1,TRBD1,TGTGCCAGCAGTGAAGTCCGGGACAGGGGGGACGAGCAGTACTTC,CASSEVRDRGDEQYF
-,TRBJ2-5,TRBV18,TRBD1,TGTGCCAGCTCTCCTCTCCAGGGGGCCCAAGAGACCCAGTACTTC,CASSPLQGAQETQYF
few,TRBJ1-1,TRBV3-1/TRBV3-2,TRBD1,TGTGCCAGCAGCCAATCGGACAGGGAAGCTTTCTTT,CASSQSDREAFF
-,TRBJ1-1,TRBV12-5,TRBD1,TGTGCTAGTGGGGTGTTCAAGACAGGGGCTGGGAACACTGAAGCTTTCTTT,CASGVFKTGAGNTEAFF
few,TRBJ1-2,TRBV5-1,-,TGCGCCAGCAGCTTGGACGCCTATGGCTACACCTTC,CASSLDAYGYTF
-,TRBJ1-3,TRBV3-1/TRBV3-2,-,TGTGCCAGCAGCCTTACAGGCCACCTCTCTGGAAACACCATATATTTT,CASSLTGHLSGNTIYF
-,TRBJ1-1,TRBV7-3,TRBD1,TGTGCCAGCAGCCAGGGGGGAAAGGCTGAAGCTTTCTTT,CASSQGGKAEAFF
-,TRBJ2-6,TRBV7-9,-,TGTGCCAGCAGCTTAGCGCGAGGGGGTTCTGGGGCCAACGTCCTGACTTTC,CASSLARGGSGANVLTF
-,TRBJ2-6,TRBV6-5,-,TGTGCCAGCACCGTATCTGGGGCCAACGTCCTGACTTTC,CASTVSGANVLTF
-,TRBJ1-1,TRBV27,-,TGTGCCAGCAGTATCGGCCCGGGGAACACTGAAGCTTTCTTT,CASSIGPGNTEAFF
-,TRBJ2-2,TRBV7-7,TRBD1,TGTGCCAGCAGCTCAAGGGGGCTGAACACCGGGGAGCTGTTTTTT,CASSSRGLNTGELFF
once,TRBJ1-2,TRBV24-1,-,TGTGCCACCAGTGATTTGTCGGGGGGCAACTATGGCTACACCTTC,CATSDLSGGNYGYTF
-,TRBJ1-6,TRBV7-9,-,TGTGCCAGCAGCTTCACCACTGGATCACCCCTCCACTTT,CASSFTTGSPLHF
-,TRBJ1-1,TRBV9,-,TGTGCCAGCAGCCCCCTGTTGACCACTGAAGCTTTCTTT,CASSPLLTTEAFF
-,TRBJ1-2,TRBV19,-,TGTGCCAGTAGTATGGGGCGGAGGCAGGGCGGCTACACCTTC,CASSMGRRQGGYTF
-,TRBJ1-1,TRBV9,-,TGTGCCAGCAGCCCAGGGACGGCCAACACTGAAGCTTTCTTT,CASSPGTANTEAFF
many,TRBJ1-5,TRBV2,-,TGTGCCAGCAGTTTTTCAGGGGTTGAGCCCCAGCATTTT,CASSFSGVEPQHF
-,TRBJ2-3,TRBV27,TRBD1,TGTGCCAGCGCCCGACAGGGGGCAGATACGCAGTATTTT,CASARQGADTQYF
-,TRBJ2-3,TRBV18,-,TGTGCCAGCTCACCGCAGGAATTGAGAGGGGCAGATACGCAGTATTTT,CASSPQELRGADTQYF
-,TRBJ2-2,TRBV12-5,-,TGTGCTAGTGGTTTGGTACGCACTGCGAACACCGGGGAGCTGTTTTTT,CASGLVRTANTGELFF
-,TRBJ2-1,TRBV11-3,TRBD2,TGTGCCAGCAGCTTCTCCGGGACTACACATGAGCAGTTCTTC,CASSFSGTTHEQFF
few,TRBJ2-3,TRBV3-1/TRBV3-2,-,TGTGCCAGCAGCCAAAACCCCGGGACCTCCACAGATACGCAGTATTTT,CASSQNPGTSTDTQYF
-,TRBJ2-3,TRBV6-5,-,TGTGCCAGCGGGACAGCGGGGTATACGCAGTATTTT,CASGTAGYTQYF
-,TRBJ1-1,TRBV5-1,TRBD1,TGCGCCAGCAGCTGGGCCCCGGGACAGGGAAGCACTGAAGCTTTCTTT,CASSWAPGQGSTEAFF